Shown below are 27 T cell receptor beta chains from a single sample sequenced in a study of blood T cells in healthy people across ages (dated by TCRdb to 2013 to 2016). Library creation used 5' RACE. These reads were obtained on an Illumina HiSeq 2500. A second PCR of 7 to 11 cycles was performed with a sample-barcoded 5' primer and a J-beta primer mix. TCRdb trimmed public reads at Q25 via fastp, called clones via MiXCR and kept in-frame beta chains. Every entry covers one CDR3 protein and lists the most common genes and DNA from its rows. Counted in this sample were about 1.4 million distinct CDR3 sequences; approximately 59% of them appeared once. Approximately 7% of the sample is in the top ten clones. The sequencing input was blood. These receptors were collected from a man between 18 and 35 years old in good health.

CDR3 DNA sequence: TGTGCCAGCAGTGGCCCACCTGCTTTCACCGGGGAGCTGTTTTTT. Its translation is CASSGPPAFTGELFF. The genes are TRBV2 and TRBJ2-2; D unclear. Trimming shortened V by 4 bases and J by 4 bases, and 13 bases separated the two germline ends. CDR3 length: 15 amino acids. Per the germline V gene, CDR1 is SNHLY and CDR2 is FYNNEI.

The rearrangement joins TRBV20-1 to TRBJ2-1; TRBD2 matches at 7 bases. CDR1 DFQATT and CDR2 SNEGSKA come from the germline V gene (reference sequence). J gave up 4 bases and V 0 bases, and 6 bases lay outside the gene matches. This CDR3 spans 15 amino acids. Here the CDR3 reads CSARDGLAVYNEQFF. As DNA, the CDR3 is TGCAGTGCTAGAGATGGCCTAGCGGTTTACAATGAGCAGTTCTTC.

The chain uses TRBV5-1 and TRBJ2-4, with D maybe TRBD2 (5 bases). The CDR3 runs 14 residues. CDR1 and CDR2 from the germline V gene are SGHRS and YFSETQ. Trimming shortened V by 0 bases and J by 13 bases, and 17 bases separated the two germline ends. The CDR3 sequence: CASSLDSGPGEQYF. In nucleotides, the CDR3 is TGCGCCAGCAGCTTGGATTCAGGCCCTGGGGAGCAGTACTTC.

The chain couples TRBV12-3 or TRBV12-4 to TRBJ2-3, with 7 bases that match TRBD1. CDR3 length equals 12 residues. V shed 5 bases, J shed 9 bases, and the junction held 5 bases outside the gene matches. CDR3 region: CASSRDSLTQYF. CDR3 sequence (DNA): TGTGCCAGCAGTCGGGACAGTTTGACGCAGTATTTT.

The V and J genes are TRBV7-6 and TRBJ2-2; a possible D gene is TRBD2 (5 bases). The CDR3 runs to 14 residues. Trimming left V 5 bases short and J 4 bases short, with 11 bases between. Germline CDR1 is SGHVS and CDR2 is FNYEAQ. CDR3 in amino acids: CASSATAGTGELFF. Here the CDR3 DNA reads TGTGCCAGCAGCGCCACCGCGGGCACCGGGGAGCTGTTTTTT.

The gene calls are TRBV29-1 and TRBJ2-5; 9 bases line up with TRBD1. The CDR3 runs to 14 residues. V was pared by 7 bases and J by 4 bases, with 10 bases of the junction left unmatched. The germline CDR1 and CDR2 sequences are SQVTM and ANQGSEA. The DNA of the CDR3 is TGCAGCGCGGCGGGACAGGGTGTTTCAGAGACCCAGTACTTC. This translates into CSAAGQGVSETQYF.

This clonotype was observed a handful of times. The chain employs TRBV7-9 and TRBJ1-1, with TRBD1 identical over 7 bases. J lost 11 bases, V lost 2 bases, and 5 bases had no gene match. This CDR3 is 12 amino acids long. Germline V gene data show CDR1 as SEHNR and CDR2 as FQNEAQ (reference sequence). The CDR3 DNA reads as TGTGCCAGCAGCTTACCCCAGGGGGATGCTTTCTTT. This codes for CASSLPQGDAFF.

The V and J genes are TRBV13 and TRBJ2-7, with 11 bases identical to TRBD2. The CDR3 covers 15 residues. The trim removed 1 base at V and 4 bases at J, leaving 3 bases unmatched. Germline lookup yields CDR1 PRHDT and CDR2 FYEKMQ (reference sequence). CDR3 sequence reads: CASSLALAGEYEQYF. For the CDR3, the DNA is TGTGCCAGCAGCTTAGCACTAGCGGGGGAGTACGAGCAGTACTTC.

The rearrangement uses TRBV7-8 and TRBJ2-4; TRBD1 or TRBD2 may be the D gene (5 bases each). TRBJ2-5 matches the DNA end more closely, so the J call is doubtful. Germline values: CDR1 SGHVS, CDR2 FQNEAQ. The CDR3 is 19 residues long. The CDR3 DNA is TGTGCCAGCAGCTTATGGGCTGGTCGAGGGGAAGAAATTCAAGAGACCCAGTACTTC. This codes for CASSLWAGRGEEIQETQYF.

This rearrangement joins TRBV7-2 to TRBJ2-1; 7 bases are shared with TRBD2. The CDR3 covers 17 residues. Germline V gene data show CDR1 as SGHTA and CDR2 as FQGNSA. After removal of 1 base from V and 3 bases from J, the junction contained 9 bases not matched to a gene. This CDR3 reads CASSLERSSGYYNEQFF. The CDR3 bases are TGTGCCAGCAGCTTAGAAAGGTCTAGCGGCTACTACAATGAGCAGTTCTTC. Full variable domain (rest looked up from reference TRBV7-2 and TRBJ2-1): GAGVSQSPSNKVTEKGKDVELRCDPISGHTALYWYRQSLGQGLEFLIYFQGNSAPDKSGLPSDRFSAERTGGSVSTLTIQRTQQEDSAVYLCASSLERSSGYYNEQFFGPGTRLTVL.

This chain's CDR3 is CASSLFSASSTDTQYF. The CDR3 DNA sequence: TGTGCCAGCAGCTTGTTTTCAGCAAGTAGCACAGATACGCAGTATTTT. This rearrangement joins TRBV5-5 to TRBJ2-3; D gene uncertain. V was cut by 1 base and J by 0 bases, with 12 bases left in between. Germline V gives CDR1 SGHKS, CDR2 YYEKEE (reference sequence). CDR3 length: 16 residues. The whole variable domain, filled in from reference TRBV5-5 and TRBJ2-3, reads DAGVTQSPTHLIKTRGQQVTLRCSPISGHKSVSWYQQVLGQGPQFIFQYYEKEERGRGNFPDRFSARQFPNYSSELNVNALLLGDSALYLCASSLFSASSTDTQYFGPGTRLTVL.

This clonotype is a singleton in its sample. The CDR3 is CASSKAPTSGSFYEQYF. For the CDR3, the DNA is TGTGCCAGCAGCAAAGCCCCAACTAGCGGGAGCTTCTACGAGCAGTACTTC. The rearrangement links TRBV21-1 to TRBJ2-5; no DNA check was done on the table's D call, TRBD2. TRBJ2-7 matches the DNA end more closely, so the J call is doubtful. TRBV21-1 corresponds to a pseudogene. There are 17 residues in the CDR3.

This clonotype has only a few counts. The chain links TRBV29-1 to TRBJ2-3, with TRBD2 matching 9 bases. After removal of 5 bases from V and 4 bases from J, the junction contained 13 bases not matched to a gene. Germline V gene sequence: CDR1 SQVTM, CDR2 ANQGSEA. The CDR3 is 16 residues long. The CDR3 DNA is TGCAGCGTTCAAGCCGTTAGCGGGAGCGTTGCAGATACGCAGTATTTT. This gives the protein CSVQAVSGSVADTQYF.

The J gene is TRBJ2-5, the V gene TRBV5-6; possibly TRBD1 or TRBD2 for D (6 bases each). The CDR3 is 16 amino acids. Germline V CDR1 and CDR2: SGHDT, YYEEEE. The V end was cut by 0 bases, the J end by 4 bases, with 16 bases between. The CDR3 nucleotides are TGTGCCAGCAGCTTGGGGGGGGCGGCGTTACGAGAGACCCAGTACTTC. This codes for CASSLGGAALRETQYF.

This clonotype showed up just a few times. The chain has TRBV14 and TRBJ2-1; 12 nucleotides align to TRBD2. The CDR3 totals 15 residues. Germline trimming cut 3 bases from V and 8 bases from J; bases unmatched to any gene: 5. From germline, CDR1 is SGHDN and CDR2 FVKESK. This CDR3 is CASSHLAGGPYEQFF. The CDR3 DNA follows: TGTGCCAGCAGCCATCTAGCGGGAGGGCCTTATGAGCAGTTCTTC. Supplemented by reference TRBV14 and TRBJ2-1, the full variable domain reads EAGVTQFPSHSVIEKGQTVTLRCDPISGHDNLYWYRRVMGKEIKFLLHFVKESKQDESGMPNNRFLAERTGGTYSTLKVQPAELEDSGVYFCASSHLAGGPYEQFFGPGTRLTVL.

J is TRBJ2-7 and V is TRBV7-8, with TRBD1 matching over 10 bases. This CDR3 is built from 17 residues. The junction had 11 bases not matched to a gene; V was cut back by 1 base and J by 5 bases. Per germline, CDR1 SGHVS and CDR2 FQNEAQ. The chain's CDR3 is CASSLVVARGTGDEQYF. The CDR3 DNA reads TGTGCCAGCAGCTTAGTAGTAGCACGTGGGACAGGGGACGAGCAGTACTTC.

The chain combines TRBV6-4 with TRBJ2-1; 13 positions match TRBD2. This CDR3 is built from 17 residues. Losses at the gene ends were 4 bases for V and 3 bases for J; bases not matched to a gene: 6. In germline, CDR1 is MRHNA, CDR2 SNTAGT. CDR3 residues: CASSVGLAGANYNEQFF. The CDR3 coding sequence is TGTGCCAGCAGTGTAGGACTAGCGGGAGCAAACTACAATGAGCAGTTCTTC.

The CDR3 nucleotides are TGTGCCAGCAGTTTAATACAGACGTACGAGCAGTACTTC. This codes for CASSLIQTYEQYF. The V and J genes are TRBV12-3 or TRBV12-4 and TRBJ2-7; D ambiguous. Trimming left V 2 bases short and J 4 bases short, with 9 bases between. CDR3 length: 13 amino acids.

CDR3 loop: CASSLPADYNEQFF. The CDR3 DNA follows: TGTGCCAGCAGCTTACCAGCGGATTACAATGAGCAGTTCTTC. The chain carries TRBV28 and TRBJ2-1; D might be TRBD2 (5 bases). Trimming took off 6 bases at V and 4 bases at J, with 13 bases between the two ends. Looked up from germline, CDR1 is MDHEN and CDR2 is SYDVKM. This CDR3 region has 14 residues.

This chain's CDR3 is CASSASQGAVYGYTF. DNA of the CDR3: TGTGCCAGCAGCGCCTCACAGGGAGCGGTCTATGGCTACACCTTC. The chain links TRBV9 to TRBJ1-2, with a tentative D call TRBD1 (6 bases). Germline CDR1 is SGDLS and CDR2 is YYNGEE. Trimming shortened V by 3 bases and J by 4 bases, and 16 bases separated the two germline ends. CDR3 length: 15 amino acids. The full variable domain, in which reference TRBV9 and TRBJ1-2 provide the parts outside the CDR3, is DSGVTQTPKHLITATGQRVTLRCSPRSGDLSVYWYQQSLDQGLQFLIQYYNGEERAKGNILERFSAQQFPDLHSELNLSSLELGDSALYFCASSASQGAVYGYTFGSGTRLTVV.

This chain connects TRBV13 to TRBJ1-1; D call uncertain. V shed 4 bases and J shed 0 bases, with 15 bases lying between them. This CDR3 has 16 amino acids. Germline CDR1 reads PRHDT; CDR2 reads FYEKMQ (reference sequence). CDR3 bases: TGTGCCAGCAGCTCCGGGCCCTATCAGATGAACACTGAAGCTTTCTTT. Translated: CASSSGPYQMNTEAFF.

The chain combines TRBV10-3 with TRBJ2-5; 7 bases match TRBD1. V dropped 7 bases and J dropped 1; count of bases not matched to a gene: 6. In germline, CDR1 is ENHRY, CDR2 SYGVKD. This CDR3 has 14 amino acids. In DNA, the CDR3 is TGTGCCATCAACGACAGGGCCCCCCAAGAGACCCAGTACTTC. Amino acid sequence: CAINDRAPQETQYF.

The CDR3, as DNA: TGTGCCAGCGGGCGAGCGGGAGGGCCCCATGAGCAGTTCTTC. It yields the protein CASGRAGGPHEQFF. The chain uses TRBV6-2 or TRBV6-3 and TRBJ2-1; 10 nucleotides align to TRBD2. V gave up 8 bases and J gave up 8 bases; unmatched junction bases: 9. The germline V gene encodes CDR1 MNHEY and CDR2 SVGEGT. This CDR3 spans 14 amino acids.

The CDR3 nucleotides are TGTGCCAGCAGCGGAGGGGGACTGGGTGAGCAGTACTTC. Its protein product is CASSGGGLGEQYF. The V gene is TRBV9, the J gene TRBJ2-5; D may correspond to TRBD1 or TRBD2 (6 bases each). The germline V and J ends were trimmed by 3 bases and 11 bases, with 17 bases remaining between them. Per the germline V gene, CDR1 is SGDLS and CDR2 is YYNGEE. CDR3 size: 13 residues.

The rearrangement links TRBV21-1 to TRBJ2-4; TRBD1 is the table's D call, not checked against the DNA. TRBJ2-7 matches the DNA end more closely, so the J call is doubtful. TRBV21-1 is designated a pseudogene. The CDR3 is 20 residues long. The CDR3 protein is CASSSDRDLCADLPTYEQYF. Written as DNA, the CDR3 is TGTGCCAGCAGCTCCGACAGGGATCTGTGCGCCGATCTACCAACCTACGAGCAGTACTTC.

The chain links TRBV10-3 to TRBJ2-4; D remains unclear. The CDR3 sequence is 16 residues long. Per the germline V gene, CDR1 is ENHRY and CDR2 is SYGVKD. V lost 8 bases to trimming and J lost 3 bases, with 20 bases between them. CDR3 sequence: CAIDRPSWGGKNIQYF. CDR3 in DNA: TGTGCCATCGACCGGCCTAGTTGGGGTGGCAAAAACATTCAGTACTTC.

The V and J genes are TRBV11-2 and TRBJ2-5, with 9 bases lining up with TRBD2. The tail of the sequence fits TRBJ2-7 better, so the J call may be wrong. CDR3 length: 14 amino acids. Germline V CDR1 and CDR2: SGHAT, FQNNGV. As DNA, the CDR3 is TGTGCCAGCAGCTTAGCTAGCGGGGCCTCCGAGCAGTACTTC. It codes for CASSLASGASEQYF.